A single sample is the source of the 26 T cell receptor beta chains below, sequenced in a study of PD-1 blockade in mismatch repair-deficient tumors. The repertoire was sequenced with immunoSEQ multiplex PCR; TCRdb's copy has only in-frame clones and lacks some. The sample lists roughly 53,000 clones, approximately 80% occurring once. Sequences were derived from peripheral blood, sampled 4 weeks after starting pembrolizumab. The receptors here all came from an adult with mismatch repair-deficient cancer.

CDR3 amino acids: CASSHPEIVAKNIQYF. For the CDR3, the DNA is TGTGCCAGCAGCCACCCAGAGATTGTAGCCAAAAACATTCAGTACTTC. The chain couples TRBV6-6 to TRBJ2-4, with D hard to call. Germline loops: CDR1 MNHNY, CDR2 SVGAGI (reference sequence). The CDR3 consists of 16 residues. Trimming removed 6 bases from V and 0 bases from J, with 15 bases in between.

The chain joins TRBV6-1 to TRBJ2-7, with TRBD2 matching over 7 bases. Per germline, CDR1 MNHNS and CDR2 SASEGT. The CDR3 runs to 14 residues. Unmatched junction bases numbered 5, after V lost 4 bases and J lost 2 bases. Here the CDR3 reads CASSVSSGPYEQYF. CDR3 sequence (DNA): TGTGCCAGCAGTGTTTCTAGCGGTCCCTACGAGCAGTACTTC.

The chain employs TRBV29-1 and TRBJ1-1, with 7 nucleotides matching TRBD1. Per the germline V gene, CDR1 is SQVTM and CDR2 is ANQGSEA. Trimming at V came to 4 bases and at J to 4 bases, leaving 12 bases not matched to a gene. The CDR3 consists of 15 residues. This chain's CDR3 is CSVGGTGAGGTEAFF. In DNA form, the CDR3 reads TGCAGCGTTGGGGGCACAGGGGCCGGAGGCACTGAAGCTTTCTTT. Drawing the rest from reference TRBV29-1 and TRBJ1-1, the complete variable domain is SAVISQKPSRDICQRGTSLTIQCQVDSQVTMMFWYRQQPGQSLTLIATANQGSEATYESGFVIDKFPISRPNLTFSTLTVSNMSPEDSSIYLCSVGGTGAGGTEAFFGQGTRLTVV.

The chain recombines TRBV19 with TRBJ1-2; D perhaps matches TRBD1 (6 bases). CDR3 length: 16 amino acids. V lost 2 bases, J lost 4 bases, and 17 bases lay in between. Germline V gene lookup returns CDR1 LNHDA and CDR2 SQIVND (reference sequence). The CDR3 loop is CASSISGRGASYGYTF. CDR3 sequence (DNA): TGTGCCAGTAGTATATCGGGGAGGGGGGCCAGCTATGGCTACACCTTC. Full variable domain (outside the CDR3, taken from reference TRBV19 and TRBJ1-2): DGGITQSPKYLFRKEGQNVTLSCEQNLNHDAMYWYRQDPGQGLRLIYYSQIVNDFQKGDIAEGYSVSREKKESFPLTVTSAQKNPTAFYLCASSISGRGASYGYTFGSGTRLTVV.

This clone was counted a few times. The genes are TRBV7-2 and TRBJ1-1; D unclear. V dropped 5 bases and J dropped 6 bases, with 10 bases sitting between them. The CDR3 loop spans 12 amino acids. Germline V lookup: CDR1 SGHTA, CDR2 FQGNSA. The CDR3 nucleotides are TGTGCCAGCAGCCTGGACTACGCTGAAGCTTTCTTT. Protein sequence: CASSLDYAEAFF.

The rearrangement uses TRBV28 and TRBJ1-3; D unresolved. V was pared by 7 bases and J by 0 bases, with 4 bases between. This CDR3 is 12 amino acids long. Germline values: CDR1 MDHEN, CDR2 SYDVKM. The CDR3 DNA is TGTGCCAGCATGCACTCTGGAAACACCATATATTTT. Translated, it gives CASMHSGNTIYF. Together with reference TRBV28 and TRBJ1-3, the CDR3 gives the full variable domain: DVKVTQSSRYLVKRTGEKVFLECVQDMDHENMFWYRQDPGLGLRLIYFSYDVKMKEKGDIPEGYSVSREKKERFSLILESASTNQTSMYLCASMHSGNTIYFGEGSWLTVV.

The J gene is TRBJ2-5, the V gene TRBV4-1, with a tentative D call TRBD1 (5 bases). Germline lookup yields CDR1 MGHRA and CDR2 YSYEKL. With 1 base removed from V and 5 bases from J, the gap between germline ends came to 17 bases. The CDR3 loop spans 16 amino acids. The CDR3 spells CASSQGAQGSVETQYF. The CDR3 DNA sequence: TGCGCCAGCAGCCAAGGGGCGCAGGGTAGTGTGGAGACCCAGTACTTC.

This rearrangement joins TRBV6-6 to TRBJ2-7, with a possible D match to TRBD1 (6 bases). CDR1 and CDR2 from the germline V gene are MNHNY and SVGAGI (reference sequence). This CDR3 comprises 14 residues. Trimming took off 5 bases at V and 3 bases at J, with 14 bases between the two ends. CDR3 sequence reads: CASSPQGQNYEQYF. CDR3 sequence (DNA): TGTGCCAGCAGTCCTCAAGGACAGAACTACGAGCAGTACTTC.

This sequence joins TRBV7-2 and TRBJ1-4, with 9 bases identical to TRBD1. Trimming removed 4 bases from V and 7 bases from J; junction bases left unmatched: 4. The CDR3 sequence is 14 residues long. Germline lookup yields CDR1 SGHTA and CDR2 FQGNSA. CDR3: CASSSTGGTEKLFF. The CDR3 DNA reads as TGTGCCAGCAGCTCGACAGGGGGTACTGAAAAACTGTTTTTT.

The rearrangement links TRBV15 to TRBJ1-1; tentatively, D is TRBD1 (6 bases). Per germline, CDR1 LNHNV and CDR2 YYDKDF (reference sequence). Between the trimmed V and J ends, which lost 3 bases and 1 base, there was a span of 12 bases. The CDR3 runs to 15 residues. The CDR3 region is CATSRRTEGNTEAFF. The CDR3, as DNA: TGTGCCACCAGCAGGCGGACAGAAGGGAACACTGAAGCTTTCTTT.

The chain employs TRBV5-4 and TRBJ2-1; 11 bases are a match to TRBD2. Germline CDR1 SGHNT, CDR2 YYREEE (reference sequence). Germline trimming cut 4 bases from V and 12 bases from J; bases unmatched to any gene: 15. The CDR3 runs 16 residues. This CDR3 reads CASSPDGRSGRAGQFF. The CDR3 DNA reads TGTGCCAGCAGCCCTGACGGCCGTAGCGGGAGGGCCGGGCAGTTCTTC.

The rearrangement joins TRBV5-1 to TRBJ1-1; D remains unclear. The CDR3 consists of 15 residues. V was shortened by 0 bases and J by 5 bases, with 14 bases between the two germline ends. Per germline, CDR1 SGHRS and CDR2 YFSETQ. For the CDR3, the DNA is TGCGCCAGCAGCTTGGGTGGCACCCCGGGGACTGAAGCTTTCTTT. Amino acids: CASSLGGTPGTEAFF.

The rearrangement joins TRBV6-6 to TRBJ2-1; D not certain. Germline V lookup: CDR1 MNHNY, CDR2 SVGAGI (reference sequence). The CDR3 covers 13 residues. The V end lost 6 bases, the J end lost 0 bases, and 6 bases lay between the germline ends. CDR3 region: CASSADSYNEQFF. The CDR3 DNA follows: TGTGCCAGCAGCGCGGACTCCTACAATGAGCAGTTCTTC.

The V gene is TRBV5-6, the J gene TRBJ1-4; 10 bases match TRBD1. This CDR3 is built from 15 residues. Germline-derived CDR1 and CDR2 are SGHDT and YYEEEE. Trimming took 3 bases from V and 6 from J; bases not matched to a gene: 5. The CDR3: CASSSSGTGDEKLFF. The CDR3 nucleotides are TGTGCCAGCAGCTCCTCCGGGACAGGGGATGAAAAACTGTTTTTT.

The J gene is TRBJ2-5, the V gene TRBV7-9; TRBD2 aligns across 11 bases. The CDR3 totals 14 residues. V was clipped by 2 bases and J by 4 bases; unmatched bases: 0. Germline assignment: CDR1 SEHNR and CDR2 FQNEAQ (reference sequence). CDR3 protein: CASSLTSGGETQYF. The CDR3 region has the DNA TGTGCCAGCAGCTTAACTAGCGGGGGAGAGACCCAGTACTTC. Together with reference TRBV7-9 and TRBJ2-5, the CDR3 gives the full variable domain: DTGVSQNPRHKITKRGQNVTFRCDPISEHNRLYWYRQTLGQGPEFLTYFQNEAQLEKSRLLSDRFSAERPKGSFSTLEIQRTEQGDSAMYLCASSLTSGGETQYFGPGTRLLVL.

In this sample, this clone turned up once. Its ends do not fully match the called genes, so a read error is possible. The V and J genes are TRBV30 and TRBJ2-5; perhaps TRBD2 as D (6 bases). The CDR3 contains 13 residues. CDR1 is GTSNPN, CDR2 SVGIG, per germline (reference sequence). CDR3 nucleotides: TGTGTCTGGAGTCGGCGGGGAGGAGAGACCCAGTACTTC. Encoded protein: CVWSRRGGETQYF.

The rearrangement uses TRBV6-5 and TRBJ2-1, with D perhaps TRBD2 (5 bases). The CDR3 loop spans 16 amino acids. V was trimmed by 0 bases and J by 3 bases, leaving 12 bases between them. Germline V gene lookup returns CDR1 MNHEY and CDR2 SVGAGI. CDR3 coding DNA: TGTGCCAGCAGTTACTCTTCCGGGATAAGCTACAATGAGCAGTTCTTC. Amino acid sequence: CASSYSSGISYNEQFF.

This chain connects TRBV6-6 to TRBJ1-5; maybe TRBD1 (5 bases). V lost 7 bases and J lost 2, with 15 bases in between. The V gene's germline CDR1 is MNHNY and CDR2 SVGAGI (reference sequence). The CDR3 loop spans 15 amino acids. The CDR3 loop is CASTGDQGGNQPQHF. The CDR3 nucleotides read TGTGCCAGCACTGGGGACCAAGGGGGCAATCAGCCCCAGCATTTT.

The chain carries TRBV27 and TRBJ1-2; 9 bases map to TRBD1. V was clipped by 1 base and J by 4 bases; unmatched bases: 16. Germline V gives CDR1 MNHEY, CDR2 SMNVEV (reference sequence). The CDR3 loop spans 19 amino acids. CDR3 sequence: CASSLFLNPGQGITYGYTF. The CDR3 DNA reads as TGTGCCAGCAGTTTATTTCTGAACCCAGGACAGGGGATTACCTATGGCTACACCTTC.

The CDR3 coding sequence is TGTGCCAGCAGCCCGCTGATCTGGGAGCGGGACACAGATACGCAGTATTTT. Residues: CASSPLIWERDTDTQYF. The V call is TRBV9, the J call TRBJ2-3, with 7 bases identical to TRBD2. The CDR3 extends over 17 amino acids. With 4 bases clipped from V and 2 bases from J, the junction kept 13 bases outside the gene matches. The germline CDR1 and CDR2 sequences are SGDLS and YYNGEE.

This chain joins TRBV5-1 and TRBJ1-3; 10 nucleotides agree with TRBD1. The CDR3 spans 16 residues. CDR1 is SGHRS, CDR2 YFSETQ, per germline. V was clipped by 3 bases and J by 2 bases; unmatched bases: 5. CDR3 protein: CASSSTGGETGNTIYF. CDR3 sequence (DNA): TGCGCCAGCAGCTCGACAGGGGGCGAGACTGGAAACACCATATATTTT. Combining the CDR3 with reference TRBV5-1 and TRBJ1-3 gives the whole variable domain KAGVTQTPRYLIKTRGQQVTLSCSPISGHRSVSWYQQTPGQGLQFLFEYFSETQRNKGNFPGRFSGRQFSNSRSEMNVSTLELGDSALYLCASSSTGGETGNTIYFGEGSWLTVV.

The gene calls are TRBV11-2 and TRBJ1-5, with D hard to call. The CDR3 has 17 residues. Trimming took 2 bases from V and 2 from J, leaving 16 bases between them. Looked up from germline, CDR1 is SGHAT and CDR2 is FQNNGV. The CDR3: CASSLLGGNAGNQPQHF. In nucleotides, the CDR3 is TGTGCCAGCAGCTTACTGGGCGGGAATGCTGGCAATCAGCCCCAGCATTTT.

This clone was observed a handful of times. The J gene is TRBJ2-3, the V gene TRBV5-1, with D unclear. This CDR3 has 15 residues. The V end lost 0 bases, the J end lost 2 bases, and 10 bases lay between the germline ends. Germline values: CDR1 SGHRS, CDR2 YFSETQ. The CDR3 loop is CASSLVGDSTDTQYF. CDR3 nucleotide sequence: TGCGCCAGCAGCTTGGTTGGGGATTCCACAGATACGCAGTATTTT. The entire variable domain, with the rest obtained from reference TRBV5-1 and TRBJ2-3, is as follows: KAGVTQTPRYLIKTRGQQVTLSCSPISGHRSVSWYQQTPGQGLQFLFEYFSETQRNKGNFPGRFSGRQFSNSRSEMNVSTLELGDSALYLCASSLVGDSTDTQYFGPGTRLTVL.

The chain links TRBV6-1 to TRBJ1-2, with a weak D call TRBD1 (6 bases). Between the trimmed V and J ends, which lost 3 bases and 4 bases, there was a span of 12 bases. Germline values: CDR1 MNHNS, CDR2 SASEGT. The CDR3 sequence is 14 residues long. The CDR3 spells CASSDGGGGYGYTF. In DNA, the CDR3 is TGTGCCAGCAGTGATGGGGGGGGCGGCTATGGCTACACCTTC.

This clone was detected once. The rearrangement uses TRBV25-1 and TRBJ2-7; TRBD2 might be the D (6 bases). CDR1 is MGHDK and CDR2 is SYGVNS in the germline V gene. The V gene lost 3 bases and the J gene lost 0 bases, with 12 bases spanning the gap. This CDR3 is built from 15 residues. CDR3 sequence: CASSDGQGLSYEQYF. The CDR3 bases are TGTGCCAGCAGTGACGGGCAGGGACTCTCCTACGAGCAGTACTTC.

The J gene is TRBJ2-7, the V gene TRBV5-5; TRBD2 matches at 9 bases. Germline V gives CDR1 SGHKS, CDR2 YYEKEE (reference sequence). V lost 4 bases, J lost 4 bases, and 6 bases stayed unmatched. The CDR3 covers 14 residues. Here the CDR3 reads CASSISGSGYEQYF. Written as DNA, the CDR3 is TGTGCCAGCAGCATTAGCGGGAGCGGGTACGAGCAGTACTTC.